The present T cell receptor beta chain was sequenced within a study of CD4 T cells in relation to SARS-CoV-2 and coronaviruses. Study-level findings and limits: In around 67% of donors, memory CD4+ clonotypes crossrecognized SARS-CoV-2 and at least one common cold coronavirus spike. Monoreactive clones expanded significantly more to SARS-CoV-2 than crossreactive clones did.

The CDR3 runs 15 residues. Trimming took 6 bases from V and 3 from J; bases not matched to a gene: 7. Germline values: CDR1 MNHEY, CDR2 SVGAGI. Unexposed donor CD4+ T cells date from about 2010-2019, before the COVID-19 pandemic. Isolation of CD4+ T cells took place after nine to ten days in culture. Testing used SARS-CoV-2 S/N and four cold-coronavirus spikes on unexposed-donor CD4+ T cells, cells permitting. The method was immunoSEQ multiplex PCR; TCRdb's version includes in-frame clones alone and lacks a portion of them. The repertoire holds 20,000 or so clones, just over 75% seen once, with roughly 28% in the top ten. In regard to this clone: Its matching antigen is unknown.

The J gene is TRBJ2-7, the V gene TRBV6-5, with TRBD2 matching over 11 bases. The sequence derives from a human donor in good health. The source material was CD4+ T cells from PBMCs, cultured in vitro. The CDR3 DNA is TGTGCCAGCAGGGTATCTAGCGGGAGGTACTACGAGCAGTACTTC. Its protein is CASRVSSGRYYEQYF.